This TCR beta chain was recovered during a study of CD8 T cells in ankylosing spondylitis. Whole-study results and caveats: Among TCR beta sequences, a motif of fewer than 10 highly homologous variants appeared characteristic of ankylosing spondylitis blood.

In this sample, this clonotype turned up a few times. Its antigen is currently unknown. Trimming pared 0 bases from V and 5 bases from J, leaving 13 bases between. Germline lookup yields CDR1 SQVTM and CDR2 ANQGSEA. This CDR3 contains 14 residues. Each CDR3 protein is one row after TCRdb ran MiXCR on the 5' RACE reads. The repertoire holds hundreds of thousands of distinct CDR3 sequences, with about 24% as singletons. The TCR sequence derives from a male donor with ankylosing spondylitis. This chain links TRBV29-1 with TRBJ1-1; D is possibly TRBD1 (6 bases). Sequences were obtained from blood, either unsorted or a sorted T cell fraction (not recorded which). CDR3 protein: CSVEESGAGTEAFF. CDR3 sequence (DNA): TGCAGCGTTGAAGAATCGGGGGCTGGGACTGAAGCTTTCTTT.